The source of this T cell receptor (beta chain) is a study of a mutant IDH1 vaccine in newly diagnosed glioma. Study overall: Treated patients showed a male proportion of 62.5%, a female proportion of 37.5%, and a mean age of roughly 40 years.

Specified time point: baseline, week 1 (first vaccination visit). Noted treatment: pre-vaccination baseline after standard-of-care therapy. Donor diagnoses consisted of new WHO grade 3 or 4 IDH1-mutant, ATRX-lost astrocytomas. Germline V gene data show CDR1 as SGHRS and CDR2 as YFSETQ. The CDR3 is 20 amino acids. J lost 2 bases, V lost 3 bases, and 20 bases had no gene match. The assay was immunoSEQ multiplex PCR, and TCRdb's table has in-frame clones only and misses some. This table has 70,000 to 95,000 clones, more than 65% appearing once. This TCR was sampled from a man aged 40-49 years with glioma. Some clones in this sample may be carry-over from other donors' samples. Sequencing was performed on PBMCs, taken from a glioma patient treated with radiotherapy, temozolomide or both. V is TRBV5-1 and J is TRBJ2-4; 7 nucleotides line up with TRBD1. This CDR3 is CASSWAPDRFDRRTKNIQYF. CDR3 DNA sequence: TGCGCCAGCAGCTGGGCACCGGACAGGTTCGATCGTCGTACCAAAAACATTCAGTACTTC.